This T cell receptor (beta chain) appears in the sequencing data of a study of tumor-infiltrating lymphocytes in primary liver carcinoma. Priming with a constant-region primer yielded TCR beta cDNA from about 450 ng total RNA. Employing slightly modified ARM-PCR, three nested multiplex PCR rounds were run, and these gave rise to the TCR beta libraries. For approximately 11 cycles apiece, the opening two PCR rounds ran with TRBV1-TRBV30 forward primers and a C-beta reverse primer. In TCRdb, the multiplex PCR reads were re-called with MiXCR into one record per CDR3 protein. Here the sample spans fewer than 90,000 distinct CDR3 sequences, 65% to 80% being singletons. The CDR3 sequence is 15 residues long. Germline loops: CDR1 SGHAT, CDR2 FQNNGV. General study findings and limits: Whereas tumor region pairs overlapped more, tumor-adjacent and tumor-blood pairs overlapped less. Tumor top-250-clone fraction significantly exceeded that of blood (p = 0.039). No more than about 8-24% of top clones could be seen in all five tumor regions.

Points on this clonotype: Its antigen is unknown. At one of its ends the junction is not consistent with the germline gene, which may arise from a read error.

It was from roughly 20-30 mg of unsorted bulk tissue that RNA and DNA were co-extracted. Sequencing used liver tumor tissue from sampling region 1. Subset here: tumor region T1, superior pole. This receptor was identified in a man aged 40-55 years with primary liver carcinoma and hepatitis B virus infection. The V call is TRBV11-2, the J call TRBJ2-3; 7 bases align to TRBD2. CDR3 region: CASSEGGGGRRTQYF. The CDR3, as DNA: TGCGCCAGCAGCGAGGGAGGTGGCGGGAGACGGACGCAGTATTTT.